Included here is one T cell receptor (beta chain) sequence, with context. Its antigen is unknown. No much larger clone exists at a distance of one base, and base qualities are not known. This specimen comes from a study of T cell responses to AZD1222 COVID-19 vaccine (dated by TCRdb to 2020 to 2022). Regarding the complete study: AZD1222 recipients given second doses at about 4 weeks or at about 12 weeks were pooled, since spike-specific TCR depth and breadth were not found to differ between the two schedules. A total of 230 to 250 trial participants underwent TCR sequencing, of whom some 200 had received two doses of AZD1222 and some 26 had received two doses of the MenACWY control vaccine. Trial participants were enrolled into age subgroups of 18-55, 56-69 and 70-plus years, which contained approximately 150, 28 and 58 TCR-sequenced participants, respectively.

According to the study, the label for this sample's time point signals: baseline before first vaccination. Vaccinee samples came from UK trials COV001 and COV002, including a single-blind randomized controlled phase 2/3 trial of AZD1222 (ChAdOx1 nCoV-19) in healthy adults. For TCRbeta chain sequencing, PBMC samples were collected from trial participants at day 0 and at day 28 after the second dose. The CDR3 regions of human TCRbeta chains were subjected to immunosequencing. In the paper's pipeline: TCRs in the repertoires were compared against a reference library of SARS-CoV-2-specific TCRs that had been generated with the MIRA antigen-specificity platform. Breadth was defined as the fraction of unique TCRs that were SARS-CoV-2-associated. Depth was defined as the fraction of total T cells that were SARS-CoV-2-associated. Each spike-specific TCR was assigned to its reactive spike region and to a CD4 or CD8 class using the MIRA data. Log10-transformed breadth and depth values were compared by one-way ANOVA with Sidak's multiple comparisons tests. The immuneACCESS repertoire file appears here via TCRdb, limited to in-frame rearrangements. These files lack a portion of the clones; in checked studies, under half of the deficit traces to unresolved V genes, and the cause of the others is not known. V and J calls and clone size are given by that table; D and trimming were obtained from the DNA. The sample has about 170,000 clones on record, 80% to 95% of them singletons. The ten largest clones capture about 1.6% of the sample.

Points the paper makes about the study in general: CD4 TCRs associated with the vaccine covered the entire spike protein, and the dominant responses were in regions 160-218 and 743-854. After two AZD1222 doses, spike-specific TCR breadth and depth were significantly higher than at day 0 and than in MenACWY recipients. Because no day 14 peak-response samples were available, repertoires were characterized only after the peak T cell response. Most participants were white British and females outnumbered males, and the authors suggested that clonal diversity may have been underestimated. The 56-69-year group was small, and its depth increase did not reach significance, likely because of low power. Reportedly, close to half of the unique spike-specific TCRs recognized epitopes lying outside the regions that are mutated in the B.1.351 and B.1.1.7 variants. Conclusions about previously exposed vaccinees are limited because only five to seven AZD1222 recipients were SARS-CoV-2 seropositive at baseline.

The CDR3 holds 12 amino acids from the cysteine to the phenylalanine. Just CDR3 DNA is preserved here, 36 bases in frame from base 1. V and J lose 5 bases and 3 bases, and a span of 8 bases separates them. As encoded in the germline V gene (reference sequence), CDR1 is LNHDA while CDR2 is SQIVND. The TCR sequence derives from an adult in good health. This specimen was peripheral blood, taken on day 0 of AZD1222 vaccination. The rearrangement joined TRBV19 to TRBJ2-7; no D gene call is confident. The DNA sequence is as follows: TGTGCCAGTAGTCAGTCGCACTACGAGCAGTACTTC. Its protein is CASSQSHYEQYF.